These T cell receptor beta chains were read from a single sample in a study of PD-1 blockade in mismatch repair-deficient tumors. Assay used: immunoSEQ multiplex PCR; TCRdb lists only in-frame clones, some missing. The data contain some 84,000 clones, approximately 84% of them singletons. The sequencing here drew on peripheral blood, taken 12 weeks after starting pembrolizumab. These receptors all stem from an adult with mismatch repair-deficient cancer. Both conserved end residues are part of each CDR3. Fields, in order: J gene, D gene, V gene, clone size, CDR3 DNA, CDR3 protein. The D gene is left open where the match is weak. The size entry is marked missing in some rows and otherwise reads once, few, many or a size class.

j_gene: TRBJ1-2; d_gene: -; v_gene: TRBV4-2; abundance: -; CDR3nt: TGTGCCAGCAGCCCAGAGGGTGGGGGAGGCTTTGGCTACACCTTC; CDR3aa: CASSPEGGGGFGYTF
j_gene: TRBJ2-1; d_gene: -; v_gene: TRBV25-1; abundance: -; CDR3nt: TGTGCCAGCAGCGCCGGGACCTCAACCTACAATGAGCAGTTCTTC; CDR3aa: CASSAGTSTYNEQFF
j_gene: TRBJ1-1; d_gene: -; v_gene: TRBV2; abundance: -; CDR3nt: TGTGCCAGCGCGGCCCTACAGGGATACACTGAAGCTTTCTTT; CDR3aa: CASAALQGYTEAFF
j_gene: TRBJ1-1; d_gene: -; v_gene: TRBV2; abundance: -; CDR3nt: TGTGCCAGCAGTGATATAAGTTTGGGGCTTAACACTGAAGCTTTCTTT; CDR3aa: CASSDISLGLNTEAFF
j_gene: TRBJ1-2; d_gene: TRBD1; v_gene: TRBV30; abundance: -; CDR3nt: TGTGCCTGGAGTGTACGGACAGGGAACTATGGCTACACCTTC; CDR3aa: CAWSVRTGNYGYTF
j_gene: TRBJ2-1; d_gene: -; v_gene: TRBV7-9; abundance: -; CDR3nt: TGTGCCAGCAGCTTAGCACCGACAACAGGGAGCTCCTACAATGAGCAGTTCTTC; CDR3aa: CASSLAPTTGSSYNEQFF
j_gene: TRBJ2-1; d_gene: TRBD2; v_gene: TRBV7-6; abundance: once; CDR3nt: TGTGCCAGCAGCTTAACGGGACTAGCGGGAGCTTACAATGAGCAGTTCTTC; CDR3aa: CASSLTGLAGAYNEQFF
j_gene: TRBJ2-7; d_gene: -; v_gene: TRBV9; abundance: -; CDR3nt: TGTGCCAGCAGCGTAGGGTGGGGCCCAACCTACGAGCAGTACTTC; CDR3aa: CASSVGWGPTYEQYF
j_gene: TRBJ2-1; d_gene: TRBD2; v_gene: TRBV5-5; abundance: -; CDR3nt: TGTGCCAGCAGCTTGGGGGCGGGAGCGTACAATGAGCAGTTCTTC; CDR3aa: CASSLGAGAYNEQFF
j_gene: TRBJ1-1; d_gene: -; v_gene: TRBV5-6; abundance: -; CDR3nt: TGTGCCAGCAGTAAGGGGGGCGGTCGCACTGAAGCTTTCTTT; CDR3aa: CASSKGGGRTEAFF
j_gene: TRBJ1-4; d_gene: -; v_gene: TRBV5-1; abundance: -; CDR3nt: TGCGCCAGCAGCTTGGATGGGACTCAAAATGAAAAACTGTTTTTT; CDR3aa: CASSLDGTQNEKLFF
j_gene: TRBJ1-3; d_gene: -; v_gene: TRBV18; abundance: -; CDR3nt: TGTGCCAGCTCACGAGGGCCGGGGTCCAGTGGAAACACCATATATTTT; CDR3aa: CASSRGPGSSGNTIYF
j_gene: TRBJ2-5; d_gene: -; v_gene: TRBV7-3; abundance: -; CDR3nt: TGTGCCAGCAGCTTATATGGGGGGTCGGGGACCCAGTACTTC; CDR3aa: CASSLYGGSGTQYF
j_gene: TRBJ2-1; d_gene: -; v_gene: TRBV30; abundance: -; CDR3nt: TGTGCCTGGAGTGTCCGGGACCGCAACAATGAGCAGTTCTTC; CDR3aa: CAWSVRDRNNEQFF
j_gene: TRBJ2-2; d_gene: TRBD1; v_gene: TRBV7-6; abundance: once; CDR3nt: TGTGCCAGCAGCTGGTTGACAGGGGGCACCGGGGAGCTGTTTTTT; CDR3aa: CASSWLTGGTGELFF
j_gene: TRBJ2-1; d_gene: TRBD2; v_gene: TRBV7-2; abundance: -; CDR3nt: TGTGCCAGCAGCTTATCTCCAGCGGGGGGCACCTTTTACAATGAGCAGTTCTTC; CDR3aa: CASSLSPAGGTFYNEQFF
j_gene: TRBJ2-1; d_gene: -; v_gene: TRBV27; abundance: -; CDR3nt: TGTGCCAGCAGTTTCCGGTATCTAGGGCTCAATGAGCAGTTCTTC; CDR3aa: CASSFRYLGLNEQFF
j_gene: TRBJ2-1; d_gene: TRBD2; v_gene: TRBV7-2; abundance: -; CDR3nt: TGTGCCAGCAGCCGTAGCGGGACCTACAATGAGCAGTTCTTC; CDR3aa: CASSRSGTYNEQFF
j_gene: TRBJ2-2; d_gene: -; v_gene: TRBV7-8; abundance: -; CDR3nt: TGTGCCAGCAGCCCCGGGGCGGGGTATCGGACCGGGGAGCTGTTTTTT; CDR3aa: CASSPGAGYRTGELFF
j_gene: TRBJ1-2; d_gene: TRBD1; v_gene: TRBV29-1; abundance: -; CDR3nt: TGCAGCGTTGAAGACCCGGACAGGGGAGGAGGCTATGGCTACACCTTC; CDR3aa: CSVEDPDRGGGYGYTF
j_gene: TRBJ2-7; d_gene: TRBD2; v_gene: TRBV6-6; abundance: -; CDR3nt: TGTGCCAGCAGTAAAGGACTAGTTCTTGGAGAGCAGTACTTC; CDR3aa: CASSKGLVLGEQYF
j_gene: TRBJ2-1; d_gene: -; v_gene: TRBV7-6; abundance: few; CDR3nt: TGTGCCAGCAGCTTAAGGGGTAGGAGCGAGCAGTTCTTC; CDR3aa: CASSLRGRSEQFF
j_gene: TRBJ2-1; d_gene: TRBD2; v_gene: TRBV29-1; abundance: -; CDR3nt: TGCAGCGTTGAGGGGACTAGCGGAAACAATGAGCAGTTCTTC; CDR3aa: CSVEGTSGNNEQFF
j_gene: TRBJ2-6; d_gene: TRBD1; v_gene: TRBV28; abundance: many; CDR3nt: TGTGCCGTGGGGAACAGGGGCCCTGGGGCCAACGTCCTGACTTTC; CDR3aa: CAVGNRGPGANVLTF
j_gene: TRBJ2-1; d_gene: TRBD2; v_gene: TRBV7-2; abundance: -; CDR3nt: TGTGCCAGCAGCCCCGGACTAGCGGGAATCCGAAATGTAAATGAGCAGTTCTTC; CDR3aa: CASSPGLAGIRNVNEQFF
j_gene: TRBJ1-1; d_gene: TRBD1; v_gene: TRBV19; abundance: -; CDR3nt: TGTGCCAGTATCCTCGGACAGGGGGCAATAGGCACTGAAGCTTTCTTT; CDR3aa: CASILGQGAIGTEAFF
j_gene: TRBJ1-1; d_gene: TRBD1; v_gene: TRBV6-5; abundance: -; CDR3nt: TGTGCCAGCAGTGGACAGGCCCAGGTGGCTTTCTTT; CDR3aa: CASSGQAQVAFF
j_gene: TRBJ2-7; d_gene: -; v_gene: TRBV11-2; abundance: -; CDR3nt: TGTGCCAGCAGCTTTGGACTTAGCGGAGCTTACGAGCAGTACTTC; CDR3aa: CASSFGLSGAYEQYF
j_gene: TRBJ1-5; d_gene: -; v_gene: TRBV12-5; abundance: -; CDR3nt: TGTGCTAGTGGCTCGCCCAATCAGCCCCAGCATTTT; CDR3aa: CASGSPNQPQHF
j_gene: TRBJ2-1; d_gene: -; v_gene: TRBV2; abundance: once; CDR3nt: TGTGCCAGCAGTGACGTCGAGGGCGAATACTACAATGAGCAGTTCTTC; CDR3aa: CASSDVEGEYYNEQFF
j_gene: TRBJ1-5; d_gene: -; v_gene: TRBV27; abundance: -; CDR3nt: TGTGCCAGCCGCACGGAAAATCAGCCCCAGCATTTT; CDR3aa: CASRTENQPQHF
j_gene: TRBJ2-1; d_gene: TRBD2; v_gene: TRBV30; abundance: -; CDR3nt: TGTGCCTGGAGTGGGGCCACTAGCGGGCCCTACAATGAGCAGTTCTTC; CDR3aa: CAWSGATSGPYNEQFF
j_gene: TRBJ2-1; d_gene: -; v_gene: TRBV4-1; abundance: -; CDR3nt: TGCGCCAGCAGCCAACCCGGAAATAAAATGGACAATGAGCAGTTCTTC; CDR3aa: CASSQPGNKMDNEQFF
j_gene: TRBJ1-3; d_gene: -; v_gene: TRBV30; abundance: -; CDR3nt: TGTGCCTGGAGTAATTCTGGAAACACCATATATTTT; CDR3aa: CAWSNSGNTIYF
j_gene: TRBJ2-7; d_gene: -; v_gene: TRBV4-2; abundance: once; CDR3nt: TGTGCCAGCAGCCAAGAGAGGGGCTACGAGCAATACTTC; CDR3aa: CASSQERGYEQYF
j_gene: TRBJ2-7; d_gene: -; v_gene: TRBV6-6; abundance: once; CDR3nt: TGTGCCAGCAGTTATGGGCTAGCTACCTACGAGCAGTACTTC; CDR3aa: CASSYGLATYEQYF
j_gene: TRBJ1-1; d_gene: -; v_gene: TRBV7-8; abundance: -; CDR3nt: TGTGCCAGCAGCTTAACGGGATACCATGAAGCTTTCTTT; CDR3aa: CASSLTGYHEAFF
j_gene: TRBJ2-5; d_gene: TRBD2; v_gene: TRBV6-5; abundance: once; CDR3nt: TGTGCCAGCAGGACCGGGACTAGCGTGGAGACCCAGTACTTC; CDR3aa: CASRTGTSVETQYF
j_gene: TRBJ2-7; d_gene: -; v_gene: TRBV5-1; abundance: -; CDR3nt: TGCGCCAGCAGGAGGGCGGAGGGATCCTACGAGCAGTACTTC; CDR3aa: CASRRAEGSYEQYF
j_gene: TRBJ1-3; d_gene: -; v_gene: TRBV6-6; abundance: -; CDR3nt: TGTGCCAGCAGTGGAGGAGGAAACACCATATATTTT; CDR3aa: CASSGGGNTIYF
j_gene: TRBJ2-1; d_gene: -; v_gene: TRBV11-3; abundance: -; CDR3nt: TGTGCCAGCAGCTTAGAGGGGGACCTCTACAATGAGCAGTTCTTC; CDR3aa: CASSLEGDLYNEQFF
j_gene: TRBJ2-3; d_gene: -; v_gene: TRBV5-4; abundance: -; CDR3nt: TGTGCCAGCAGCTTGGTGGGGGCTTTGGGTACGCAGTATTTT; CDR3aa: CASSLVGALGTQYF
j_gene: TRBJ2-3; d_gene: TRBD2; v_gene: TRBV4-1; abundance: -; CDR3nt: TGCGCCAGCAGTCAACGCGGGCTAGCGGGGAACACAGATACGCAGTATTTT; CDR3aa: CASSQRGLAGNTDTQYF
j_gene: TRBJ2-1; d_gene: -; v_gene: TRBV6-5; abundance: -; CDR3nt: TGTGCCAGCAAATCGGACCCCGGGGTCAATGAGCAGTTCTTC; CDR3aa: CASKSDPGVNEQFF
j_gene: TRBJ2-3; d_gene: -; v_gene: TRBV13; abundance: -; CDR3nt: TGTGCCAGCAGCTCCCCCACAGATACGCAGTATTTT; CDR3aa: CASSSPTDTQYF
j_gene: TRBJ2-5; d_gene: TRBD2; v_gene: TRBV4-1; abundance: -; CDR3nt: TGCGCCAGCAGCCAAGATCTGCTAGCGGGAGGGGGGGAGACCCAGTACTTC; CDR3aa: CASSQDLLAGGGETQYF
j_gene: TRBJ1-2; d_gene: TRBD1; v_gene: TRBV27; abundance: -; CDR3nt: TGTGCCAGCAGACTTCGTTCAGGGGGCACCTATGGCTACACCTTC; CDR3aa: CASRLRSGGTYGYTF
j_gene: TRBJ2-3; d_gene: TRBD2; v_gene: TRBV11-2; abundance: -; CDR3nt: TGTGCCAGCAGCCCCAGCGGGGGCAGCACAGATACGCAGTATTTT; CDR3aa: CASSPSGGSTDTQYF